This TCR beta chain derives from a study of blood T cell repertoires in COVID-19. About the research overall: The samples span acute and convalescent COVID-19 from the United States, Italy and Spain.

V was shortened by 0 bases and J by 7 bases, with 16 bases between the two germline ends. The CDR3 is 16 residues long. Germline CDR1 SGHRS, CDR2 YFSETQ. TCRdb's copy holds only in-frame clones and misses some; the assay was immunoSEQ multiplex PCR. The sample contains approximately 30,000 clones, about 85% of which appear only once. The J gene is TRBJ1-4, the V gene TRBV5-1, with D maybe TRBD1 (6 bases). The receptor was isolated from a woman over 75 with active or convalescent COVID-19. The sample consisted of peripheral blood. The chain's CDR3 is CASSLGSGQIFEKLFF. CDR3 bases: TGCGCCAGCAGCTTGGGTAGTGGACAGATTTTTGAAAAACTGTTTTTT.